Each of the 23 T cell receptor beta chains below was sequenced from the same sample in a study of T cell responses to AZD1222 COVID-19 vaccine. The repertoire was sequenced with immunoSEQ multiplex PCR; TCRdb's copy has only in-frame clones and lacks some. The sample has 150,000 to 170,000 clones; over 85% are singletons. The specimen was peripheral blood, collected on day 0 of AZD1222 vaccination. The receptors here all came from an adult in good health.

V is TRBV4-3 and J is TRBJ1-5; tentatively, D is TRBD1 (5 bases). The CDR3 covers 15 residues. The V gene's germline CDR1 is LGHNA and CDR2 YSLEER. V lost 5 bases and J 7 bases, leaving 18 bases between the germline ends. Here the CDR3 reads CASSSRQFLGQPQHF. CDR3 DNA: TGCGCCAGCAGCTCCCGACAGTTCTTGGGGCAGCCCCAGCATTTT.

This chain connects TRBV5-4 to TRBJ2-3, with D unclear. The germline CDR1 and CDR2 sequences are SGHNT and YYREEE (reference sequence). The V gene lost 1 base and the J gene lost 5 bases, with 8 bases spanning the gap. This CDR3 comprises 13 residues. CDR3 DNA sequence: TGTGCCAGCAGCTTGAACAGTGTAGATACGCAGTATTTT. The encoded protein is CASSLNSVDTQYF. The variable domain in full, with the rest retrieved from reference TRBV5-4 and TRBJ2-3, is ETGVTQSPTHLIKTRGQQVTLRCSSQSGHNTVSWYQQALGQGPQFIFQYYREEENGRGNFPPRFSGLQFPNYSSELNVNALELDDSALYLCASSLNSVDTQYFGPGTRLTVL.

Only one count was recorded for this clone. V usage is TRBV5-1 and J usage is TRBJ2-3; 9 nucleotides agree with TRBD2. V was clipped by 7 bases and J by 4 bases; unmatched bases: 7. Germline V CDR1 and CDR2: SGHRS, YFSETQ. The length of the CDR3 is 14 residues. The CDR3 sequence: CASHFSGSSDTQYF. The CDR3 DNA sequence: TGCGCCAGCCATTTTAGCGGGAGCTCAGATACGCAGTATTTT.

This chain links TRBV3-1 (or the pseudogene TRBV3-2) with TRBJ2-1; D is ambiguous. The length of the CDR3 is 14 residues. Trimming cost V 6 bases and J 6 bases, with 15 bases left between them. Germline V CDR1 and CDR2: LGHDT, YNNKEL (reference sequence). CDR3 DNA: TGTGCCAGCAGTTTCAACGGTCCCGGCAATGAGCAGTTCTTC. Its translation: CASSFNGPGNEQFF.

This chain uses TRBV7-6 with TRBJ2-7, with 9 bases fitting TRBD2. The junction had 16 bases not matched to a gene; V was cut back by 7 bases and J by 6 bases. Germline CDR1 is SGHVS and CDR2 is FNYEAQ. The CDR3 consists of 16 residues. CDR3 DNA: TGTGCCAGCACCGCGGGGGGCGGGAGGGCCCTCTCCGAGCAGTACTTC. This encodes CASTAGGGRALSEQYF. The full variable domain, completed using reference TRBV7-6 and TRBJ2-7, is GAGVSQSPRYKVTKRGQDVALRCDPISGHVSLYWYRQALGQGPEFLTYFNYEAQQDKSGLPNDRFSAERPEGSISTLTIQRTEQRDSAMYRCASTAGGGRALSEQYFGPGTRLTVT.

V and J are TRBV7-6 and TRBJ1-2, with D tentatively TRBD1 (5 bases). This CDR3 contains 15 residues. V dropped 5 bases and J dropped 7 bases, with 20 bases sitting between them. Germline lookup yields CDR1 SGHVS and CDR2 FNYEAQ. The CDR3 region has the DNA TGTGCCAGCAGCCCCTACCTCGCAGGGATGGGTGGCTACACCTTC. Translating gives CASSPYLAGMGGYTF.

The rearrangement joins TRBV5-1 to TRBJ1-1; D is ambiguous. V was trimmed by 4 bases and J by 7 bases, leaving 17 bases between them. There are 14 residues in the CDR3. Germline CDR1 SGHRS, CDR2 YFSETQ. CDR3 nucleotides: TGCGCCAGCAGCCTGACGGGGATGGCGAATGAAGCTTTCTTT. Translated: CASSLTGMANEAFF.

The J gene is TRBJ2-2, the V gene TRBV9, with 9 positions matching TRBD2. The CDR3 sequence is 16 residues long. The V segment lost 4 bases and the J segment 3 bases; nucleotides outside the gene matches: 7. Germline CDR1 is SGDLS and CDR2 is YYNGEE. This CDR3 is CASSLLAGTDTGELFF. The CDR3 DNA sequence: TGTGCCAGCAGCTTGCTAGCGGGGACAGACACCGGGGAGCTGTTTTTT.

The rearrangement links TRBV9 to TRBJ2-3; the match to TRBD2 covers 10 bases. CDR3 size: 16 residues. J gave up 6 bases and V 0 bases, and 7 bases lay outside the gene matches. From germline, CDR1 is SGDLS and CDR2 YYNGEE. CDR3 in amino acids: CASSVVTAGGQDTQYF. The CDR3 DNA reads TGTGCCAGCAGCGTAGTTACAGCGGGGGGGCAGGATACGCAGTATTTT.

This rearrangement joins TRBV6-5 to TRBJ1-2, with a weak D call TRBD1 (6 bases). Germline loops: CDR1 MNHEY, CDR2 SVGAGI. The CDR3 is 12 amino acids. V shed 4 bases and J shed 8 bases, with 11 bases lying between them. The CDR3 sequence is CASSWSGEGYTF. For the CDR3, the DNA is TGTGCCAGCAGTTGGTCAGGGGAGGGCTACACCTTC.

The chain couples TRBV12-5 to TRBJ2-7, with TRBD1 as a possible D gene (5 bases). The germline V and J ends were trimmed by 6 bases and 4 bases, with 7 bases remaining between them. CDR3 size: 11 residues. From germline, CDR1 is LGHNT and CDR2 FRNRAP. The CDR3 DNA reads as TGTGCTAGTGGCTCAGGGTACGAGCAGTACTTC. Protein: CASGSGYEQYF.

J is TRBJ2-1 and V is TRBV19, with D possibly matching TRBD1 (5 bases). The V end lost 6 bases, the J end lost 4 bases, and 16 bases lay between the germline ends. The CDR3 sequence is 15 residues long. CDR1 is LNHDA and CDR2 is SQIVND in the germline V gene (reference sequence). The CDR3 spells CASRPPKGIYNEQFF. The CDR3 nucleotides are TGTGCCAGTAGGCCGCCGAAGGGGATTTACAATGAGCAGTTCTTC.

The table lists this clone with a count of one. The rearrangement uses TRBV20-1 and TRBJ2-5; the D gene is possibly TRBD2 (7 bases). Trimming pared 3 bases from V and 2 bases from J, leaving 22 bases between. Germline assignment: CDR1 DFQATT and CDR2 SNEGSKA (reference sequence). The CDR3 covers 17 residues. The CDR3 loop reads CSASREGGRRTQETQYF. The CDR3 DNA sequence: TGCAGTGCTAGTAGGGAGGGGGGTCGGCGGACTCAAGAGACCCAGTACTTC.

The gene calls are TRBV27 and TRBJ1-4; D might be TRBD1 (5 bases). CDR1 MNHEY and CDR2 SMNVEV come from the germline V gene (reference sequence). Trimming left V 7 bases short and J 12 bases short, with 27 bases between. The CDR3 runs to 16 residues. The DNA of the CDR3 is TGTGCCAGCAAACCCAACCCGTGGGGGGACTTTACGGAACTGTTTTTT. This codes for CASKPNPWGDFTELFF.

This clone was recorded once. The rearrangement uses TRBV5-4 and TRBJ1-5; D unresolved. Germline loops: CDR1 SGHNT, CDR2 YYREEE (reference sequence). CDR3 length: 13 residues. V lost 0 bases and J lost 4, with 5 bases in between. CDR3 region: CASSLEANQPQHF. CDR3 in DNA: TGTGCCAGCAGCTTGGAAGCGAATCAGCCCCAGCATTTT. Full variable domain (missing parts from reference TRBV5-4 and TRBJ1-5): ETGVTQSPTHLIKTRGQQVTLRCSSQSGHNTVSWYQQALGQGPQFIFQYYREEENGRGNFPPRFSGLQFPNYSSELNVNALELDDSALYLCASSLEANQPQHFGDGTRLSIL.

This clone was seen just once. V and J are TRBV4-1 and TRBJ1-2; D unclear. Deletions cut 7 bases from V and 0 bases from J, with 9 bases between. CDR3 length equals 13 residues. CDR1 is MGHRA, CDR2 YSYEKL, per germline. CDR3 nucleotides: TGCGCCAGCACCGGTGGGGCTAACTATGGCTACACCTTC. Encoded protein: CASTGGANYGYTF.

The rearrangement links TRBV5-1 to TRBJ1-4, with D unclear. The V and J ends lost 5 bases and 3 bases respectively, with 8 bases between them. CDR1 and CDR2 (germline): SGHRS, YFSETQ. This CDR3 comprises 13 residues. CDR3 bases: TGCGCCAGCAGGCTAAATGCTAATGAAAAACTGTTTTTT. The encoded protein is CASRLNANEKLFF.

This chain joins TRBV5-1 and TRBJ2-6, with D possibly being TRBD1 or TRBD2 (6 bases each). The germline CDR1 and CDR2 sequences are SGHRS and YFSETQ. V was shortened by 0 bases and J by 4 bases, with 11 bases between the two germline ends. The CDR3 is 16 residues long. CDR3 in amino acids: CASSLAQGLGANVLTF. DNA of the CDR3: TGCGCCAGCAGCTTGGCACAGGGACTGGGGGCCAACGTCCTGACTTTC. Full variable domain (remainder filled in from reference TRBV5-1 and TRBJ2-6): KAGVTQTPRYLIKTRGQQVTLSCSPISGHRSVSWYQQTPGQGLQFLFEYFSETQRNKGNFPGRFSGRQFSNSRSEMNVSTLELGDSALYLCASSLAQGLGANVLTFGAGSRLTVL.

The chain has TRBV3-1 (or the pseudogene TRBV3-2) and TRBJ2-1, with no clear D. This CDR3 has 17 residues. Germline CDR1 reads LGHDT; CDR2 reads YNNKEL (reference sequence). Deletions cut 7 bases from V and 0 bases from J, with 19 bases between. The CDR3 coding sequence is TGTGCCAGCACCCTCTACTCCACTCAAACCTCCTACAATGAGCAGTTCTTC. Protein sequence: CASTLYSTQTSYNEQFF.

The CDR3 coding sequence is TGTGCCAGTAGTATAGGAATACGTACAGGGGCCAACGTCCTGACTTTC. It specifies CASSIGIRTGANVLTF. The chain joins TRBV19 to TRBJ2-6; D gene unclear. Between the trimmed V and J ends, which lost 1 base and 4 bases, there was a span of 11 bases. The CDR3 covers 16 residues. Germline CDR1 reads LNHDA; CDR2 reads SQIVND (reference sequence).

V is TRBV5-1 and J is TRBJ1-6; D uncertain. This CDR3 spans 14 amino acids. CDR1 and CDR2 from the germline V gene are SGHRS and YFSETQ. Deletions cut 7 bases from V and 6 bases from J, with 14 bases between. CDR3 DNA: TGCGCCAGCCGTCCCCCGGCCGCTAATTCACCCCTCCACTTT. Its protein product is CASRPPAANSPLHF.

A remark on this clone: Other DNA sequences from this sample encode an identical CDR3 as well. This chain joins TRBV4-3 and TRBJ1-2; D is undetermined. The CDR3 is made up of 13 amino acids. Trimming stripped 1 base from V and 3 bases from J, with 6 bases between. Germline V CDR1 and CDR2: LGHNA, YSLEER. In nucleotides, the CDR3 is TGCGCCAGCAGCCAAGGATCAGACTATGGCTACACCTTC. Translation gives CASSQGSDYGYTF.

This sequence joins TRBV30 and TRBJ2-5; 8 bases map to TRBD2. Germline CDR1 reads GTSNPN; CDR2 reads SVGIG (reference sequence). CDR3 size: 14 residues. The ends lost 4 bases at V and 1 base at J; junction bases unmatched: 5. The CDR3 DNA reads TGTGCCTGGAAAGTTACTAGCGGCCAAGAGACCCAGTACTTC. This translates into CAWKVTSGQETQYF.